What follows are 31 T cell receptor beta chains derived from one specimen sequenced in a study of T-cell reconstitution after alpha-beta-depleted transplantation in children. TCRbeta library preparation incorporated unique molecular identifiers. TCRdb passed the PCR reads through MiXCR, listing each CDR3 protein once. Here the sample spans roughly 17,000 distinct CDR3 sequences, roughly 12% being singletons. Source: PBMCs, mostly from graft donor cells, taken 180 days after TCRalphabeta/CD19-depleted stem cell transplant. The receptors were sampled from a boy under three years old who had a stem cell transplant for Wiskott-Aldrich syndrome, so the T cells may come from the graft donor.

This clonotype was observed a few times. V and J are TRBV7-9 and TRBJ1-4; D gene ambiguous. This CDR3 has 12 residues. CDR1 is SEHNR and CDR2 is FQNEAQ in the germline V gene (reference sequence). Trimming pared 3 bases from V and 8 bases from J, leaving 7 bases between. The CDR3 DNA is TGTGCCAGCAGCTTGATCGGGGAAAAACTGTTTTTT. It is translated as CASSLIGEKLFF. Looking up the rest from reference TRBV7-9 and TRBJ1-4 gives the full variable domain: DTGVSQNPRHKITKRGQNVTFRCDPISEHNRLYWYRQTLGQGPEFLTYFQNEAQLEKSRLLSDRFSAERPKGSFSTLEIQRTEQGDSAMYLCASSLIGEKLFFGSGTQLSVL.

This sequence joins TRBV28 and TRBJ2-1; TRBD2 agrees at 8 bases. Germline V gene sequence: CDR1 MDHEN, CDR2 SYDVKM. The CDR3 length is 15 residues. Trimming cost V 6 bases and J 8 bases; bases outside gene matches: 12. The CDR3 is CASSEAGGGIDEQFF. The CDR3 coding sequence is TGTGCCAGCAGCGAGGCGGGGGGAGGTATCGATGAGCAGTTCTTC.

There are many counts of this clonotype. The chain carries TRBV6-5 and TRBJ2-2; the D gene is possibly TRBD2 (5 bases). The germline V gene has CDR1 MNHEY and CDR2 SVGAGI. CDR3 length: 14 residues. V gave up 1 base and J gave up 5 bases, with 8 bases separating them. CDR3 region: CASSYWTDTGELFF. The CDR3 DNA reads TGTGCCAGCAGTTACTGGACTGATACCGGGGAGCTGTTTTTT.

This chain links TRBV30 with TRBJ2-7, with a weak D call TRBD1 (6 bases). Germline CDR1 GTSNPN, CDR2 SVGIG (reference sequence). V was pared by 2 bases and J by 5 bases, with 19 bases between. This CDR3 spans 15 amino acids. CDR3 nucleotides: TGTGCCTGGAGTTCCTTCGGCAGGGGAGAAAACGAGCAGTACTTC. This translates into CAWSSFGRGENEQYF.

Ten or more counts support this clonotype. The chain joins TRBV5-1 to TRBJ1-1; possibly TRBD1 for D (6 bases). V lost 4 bases and J 6 bases, leaving 19 bases between the germline ends. The germline gives CDR1 SGHRS, CDR2 YFSETQ. The CDR3 contains 15 residues. This CDR3 is CASSEDRSGISEAFF. The DNA for the CDR3 is TGCGCCAGCAGCGAAGACAGGAGCGGAATCTCTGAAGCTTTCTTT.

This clonotype was found once. The CDR3 bases are TGTGCCAGCAGTGGAGGGACAGGGAGGTCCGGGGAGCTGTTTTTT. This gives the protein CASSGGTGRSGELFF. The chain recombines TRBV2 with TRBJ2-2, with 9 bases fitting TRBD1. This CDR3 contains 15 residues. Trimming at V came to 4 bases and at J to 6 bases, leaving 6 bases not matched to a gene. CDR1 SNHLY and CDR2 FYNNEI come from the germline V gene. The whole variable domain, filled in from reference TRBV2 and TRBJ2-2, reads EPEVTQTPSHQVTQMGQEVILRCVPISNHLYFYWYRQILGQKVEFLVSFYNNEISEKSEIFDDQFSVERPDGSNFTLKIRSTKLEDSAMYFCASSGGTGRSGELFFGEGSRLTVL.

This clonotype has more than one count but fewer than ten. The CDR3, as DNA: TGTGCCGGGACCGGGACAGGGAATAATGAGCAGTTCTTC. Translation: CAGTGTGNNEQFF. The rearrangement joins TRBV2 to TRBJ2-1; TRBD1 matches 9 bases. This CDR3 contains 13 residues. Germline V gene lookup returns CDR1 SNHLY and CDR2 FYNNEI. V lost 11 bases to trimming and J lost 7 bases; unmatched junction nucleotides: 9. Full variable domain (remainder filled in from reference TRBV2 and TRBJ2-1): EPEVTQTPSHQVTQMGQEVILRCVPISNHLYFYWYRQILGQKVEFLVSFYNNEISEKSEIFDDQFSVERPDGSNFTLKIRSTKLEDSAMYFCAGTGTGNNEQFFGPGTRLTVL.

The table lists this clonotype with a few counts. This sequence joins TRBV6-5 and TRBJ2-5; D is unclear. Trimming shortened V by 2 bases and J by 5 bases, and 12 bases separated the two germline ends. The CDR3 contains 14 residues. Germline V gene sequence: CDR1 MNHEY, CDR2 SVGAGI. This chain's CDR3 is CASSYGAGLETQYF. The CDR3 bases are TGTGCCAGCAGTTACGGAGCCGGGTTGGAGACCCAGTACTTC.

This clonotype appeared many times. This chain links TRBV7-9 with TRBJ2-2; TRBD1 aligns across 7 bases. Germline V CDR1 and CDR2: SEHNR, FQNEAQ (reference sequence). Trimming removed 4 bases from V and 5 bases from J; junction bases left unmatched: 1. The CDR3 is 13 residues long. The CDR3 reads CASSYRGTGELFF. DNA of the CDR3: TGTGCCAGCAGCTACAGGGGTACCGGGGAGCTGTTTTTT.

The chain joins TRBV7-9 to TRBJ2-7; D ambiguous. Trimming pared 3 bases from V and 10 bases from J, leaving 10 bases between. Germline CDR1 is SEHNR and CDR2 is FQNEAQ (reference sequence). The CDR3 spans 11 residues. The CDR3 is CASSFGMGQYF. The DNA for the CDR3 is TGTGCCAGCAGCTTCGGAATGGGTCAGTACTTC.

The J gene is TRBJ2-6, the V gene TRBV18, with unresolved D. V lost 2 bases, J lost 2 bases, and 13 bases lay in between. CDR1 and CDR2 from the germline V gene are KGHSH and LQKENI. This CDR3 is 17 amino acids long. The CDR3 protein is CASSPFVETAGANVLTF. The CDR3 nucleotides are TGTGCCAGCTCACCATTTGTTGAGACGGCTGGGGCCAACGTCCTGACTTTC.

The table lists this clonotype with a few counts. The rearrangement links TRBV3-1 to TRBJ2-7; 8 bases are shared with TRBD2. The germline V gene encodes CDR1 LGHDT and CDR2 YNNKEL (reference sequence). The CDR3 is 18 amino acids. V lost 1 base and J lost 1; bases outside the gene matches: 12. The CDR3 loop reads CASSQGRGAGTRSYEQYF. CDR3 nucleotides: TGTGCCAGCAGCCAAGGGCGAGGGGCCGGGACTAGGTCCTACGAGCAGTACTTC.

This clonotype was seen only a few times. The CDR3 reads CAISESRGLNYGYTF. The CDR3 DNA reads TGTGCCATCAGTGAGAGCAGGGGGCTTAACTATGGCTACACCTTC. This sequence joins TRBV10-3 and TRBJ1-2, with 8 nucleotides matching TRBD1. The V and J ends lost 2 bases and 1 base, in that order; junction bases with no gene match: 3. Germline values: CDR1 ENHRY, CDR2 SYGVKD. The CDR3 consists of 15 residues.

This clonotype was recorded many times. V and J are TRBV18 and TRBJ1-2; D unresolved. In germline, CDR1 is KGHSH, CDR2 LQKENI. V dropped 1 base and J dropped 4 bases, with 13 bases sitting between them. This CDR3 has 15 amino acids. This chain's CDR3 is CASSPLGLGSYGYTF. The CDR3 region has the DNA TGTGCCAGCTCACCACTCGGGCTAGGGAGCTATGGCTACACCTTC.

The V call is TRBV7-9, the J call TRBJ2-5; 10 nucleotides line up with TRBD2. V was pared by 7 bases and J by 4 bases, with 3 bases of the junction left unmatched. Per germline, CDR1 SEHNR and CDR2 FQNEAQ (reference sequence). The CDR3 sequence is 13 residues long. CDR3 DNA sequence: TGTGCCAGCAAAGCGGGAGGGCGAGAGACCCAGTACTTC. Translating it yields CASKAGGRETQYF.

The J gene is TRBJ2-3, the V gene TRBV20-1; 10 bases are a match to TRBD2. The CDR3 length is 15 residues. With V trimmed by 6 bases and J by 0 bases, 6 bases remained unmatched. Germline CDR1 reads DFQATT; CDR2 reads SNEGSKA (reference sequence). CDR3 amino acids: CSAQSAGGSTDTQYF. Written as DNA, the CDR3 is TGCAGTGCCCAATCAGCGGGAGGGAGCACAGATACGCAGTATTTT.

This clonotype was seen only a few times. The V call is TRBV7-7, the J call TRBJ2-1; tentative D call: TRBD2 (6 bases). The CDR3 covers 13 residues. Germline V gene data show CDR1 as SSHAT and CDR2 as FNYEAQ (reference sequence). Trimming removed 5 bases from V and 8 bases from J, with 13 bases in between. Here the CDR3 DNA reads TGTGCCAGCAGCCCCGGGACTTCCCATGAGCAGTTCTTC. This encodes CASSPGTSHEQFF.

The chain uses TRBV29-1 and TRBJ1-2; TRBD1 might be the D (5 bases). V was trimmed by 4 bases and J by 8 bases, leaving 17 bases between them. The CDR3 totals 13 residues. Germline CDR1 reads SQVTM; CDR2 reads ANQGSEA. Here the CDR3 reads CSVVGSVGGGYTF. The CDR3 coding sequence is TGCAGCGTTGTCGGGAGCGTCGGGGGGGGCTACACCTTC.

The V gene is TRBV5-1, the J gene TRBJ1-2; D is unclear. Trimming took off 7 bases at V and 3 bases at J, with 7 bases between the two ends. The germline gives CDR1 SGHRS, CDR2 YFSETQ. CDR3 length: 11 residues. CDR3 in amino acids: CASAADYGYTF. CDR3 coding DNA: TGCGCCAGCGCCGCGGACTATGGCTACACCTTC.

There are a few counts of this clonotype. The chain recombines TRBV27 with TRBJ1-2; TRBD1 matches at 8 bases. Unmatched junction bases numbered 15, after V lost 8 bases and J lost 1 base. CDR1 MNHEY and CDR2 SMNVEV come from the germline V gene (reference sequence). This CDR3 spans 17 amino acids. The CDR3 sequence: CASFGFQRDRNNYGYTF. The CDR3 DNA reads as TGTGCCAGCTTTGGATTCCAACGGGACAGGAATAACTATGGCTACACCTTC.

There are many counts of this clonotype. The chain recombines TRBV25-1 with TRBJ2-7; 8 bases agree with TRBD1. Losses at the gene ends were 3 bases for V and 2 bases for J; bases not matched to a gene: 6. The germline gives CDR1 MGHDK, CDR2 SYGVNS. The CDR3 length is 15 residues. The CDR3 nucleotides read TGTGCCAGCAGTGAGACAGGGGACGTTCCCTACGAGCAGTACTTC. It is translated as CASSETGDVPYEQYF.

This clonotype was counted many times. The gene calls are TRBV10-3 and TRBJ1-2; TRBD1 might be the D (5 bases). The CDR3 runs to 14 residues. Trimming took off 6 bases at V and 6 bases at J, with 17 bases between the two ends. The germline V gene has CDR1 ENHRY and CDR2 SYGVKD. The CDR3 protein is CAIREGLNPNGYTF. CDR3 coding DNA: TGTGCCATCAGGGAGGGACTTAACCCCAATGGCTACACCTTC.

There are many counts of this clonotype. This sequence joins TRBV20-1 and TRBJ2-7; the match to TRBD2 covers 12 bases. Per the germline V gene, CDR1 is DFQATT and CDR2 is SNEGSKA (reference sequence). The CDR3 totals 16 residues. The junction had 11 bases not matched to a gene; V was cut back by 3 bases and J by 5 bases. CDR3 residues: CSARVRLAGGPHEQYF. CDR3 bases: TGCAGTGCTAGGGTTAGGCTAGCGGGAGGGCCCCACGAGCAGTACTTC.

The chain recombines TRBV20-1 with TRBJ2-5; 10 bases fit TRBD2. CDR1 and CDR2 from the germline V gene are DFQATT and SNEGSKA (reference sequence). The CDR3 is 13 residues long. Trimming removed 6 bases from V and 1 base from J; junction bases left unmatched: 2. In nucleotides, the CDR3 is TGCAGTGCCGAGCGGGAGGGCCAAGAGACCCAGTACTTC. It specifies CSAEREGQETQYF.

This clonotype was counted many times. This chain connects TRBV5-8 to TRBJ1-5; 12 nucleotides align to TRBD1. The V gene end was trimmed by 4 bases and the J gene end by 8 bases; junction bases not matched to a gene: 4. Germline CDR1 reads SGHTS; CDR2 reads YDEGEE. The CDR3 runs 14 residues. The CDR3 sequence is CASSPGQGAKPQHF. For the CDR3, the DNA is TGTGCCAGCAGCCCGGGACAGGGGGCGAAGCCCCAGCATTTT.

This clonotype was counted a few times. The CDR3 protein is CASSQLAGGTGELFF. For the CDR3, the DNA is TGTGCCAGCAGTCAACTAGCGGGAGGAACCGGGGAGCTGTTTTTT. The J gene is TRBJ2-2, the V gene TRBV27; TRBD2 aligns across 12 bases. Germline CDR1 MNHEY, CDR2 SMNVEV (reference sequence). J gave up 5 bases and V 5 bases, and 3 bases lay outside the gene matches. The CDR3 has 15 residues.

This clonotype has only a few counts. The J gene is TRBJ2-7, the V gene TRBV18; D perhaps matches TRBD1 (6 bases). The CDR3 length is 13 residues. The V and J ends lost 4 bases and 5 bases respectively, with 12 bases between them. Per the germline V gene, CDR1 is KGHSH and CDR2 is LQKENI. The CDR3 nucleotides read TGTGCCAGCTCACAGGTGGACAGCCACGAGCAGTACTTC. Translation gives CASSQVDSHEQYF.

This clonotype was observed a handful of times. The gene calls are TRBV19 and TRBJ2-2, with 10 bases matching TRBD1. This CDR3 is built from 15 residues. Trimming at V came to 7 bases and at J to 4 bases, leaving 6 bases not matched to a gene. Germline CDR1 is LNHDA and CDR2 is SQIVND (reference sequence). As DNA, the CDR3 is TGTGCCAGTAAAGGGACAGGGGTTGGCACCGGGGAGCTGTTTTTT. It codes for CASKGTGVGTGELFF. Combining the CDR3 with reference TRBV19 and TRBJ2-2 gives the whole variable domain DGGITQSPKYLFRKEGQNVTLSCEQNLNHDAMYWYRQDPGQGLRLIYYSQIVNDFQKGDIAEGYSVSREKKESFPLTVTSAQKNPTAFYLCASKGTGVGTGELFFGEGSRLTVL.

In its sample, this clonotype was seen a few times. V and J are TRBV7-2 and TRBJ2-7; D is ambiguous. Per germline, CDR1 SGHTA and CDR2 FQGNSA. This CDR3 comprises 15 residues. Trimming took 0 bases from V and 3 from J, leaving 12 bases between them. In nucleotides, the CDR3 is TGTGCCAGCAGCTTAGCGGGTGACAACCTCTACGAGCAGTACTTC. This encodes CASSLAGDNLYEQYF.

Ten or more counts support this clonotype. A read error may explain this, as a much larger clone is one base away. The chain is built from TRBV6-1 and TRBJ2-4, with 12 bases lining up with TRBD2. The CDR3 has 15 residues. Germline V gene lookup returns CDR1 MNHNS and CDR2 SASEGT. The CDR3 protein is CASRPTSGGWNSQYF. The CDR3 DNA follows: TGTGCCAGCAGGCCAACTAGCGGGGGGTGGAACAGTCAGTACTTC.

This clonotype was detected only a few times. The J gene is TRBJ1-1, the V gene TRBV7-8; weak D call: TRBD1 (6 bases). Looked up from germline, CDR1 is SGHVS and CDR2 is FQNEAQ. Trimming took off 8 bases at V and 2 bases at J, with 12 bases between the two ends. The CDR3 runs 13 residues. DNA for the CDR3: TGTGCCAGCGGGTCAGGGGCCAACACTGAAGCTTTCTTT. It is translated as CASGSGANTEAFF.